One T cell receptor (beta chain) is described in this entry. What it binds is not known. These data originate in a study of CXCR3-negative and CXCR3-positive naive CD8 T cells. Whole-study results and caveats: Diversity proved comparably high across both naive subsets and much lower in memory CD8+ cells. Fresh PBMCs went into most assays, and CXCR3 expression partly declined after cryopreservation. Similar levels of surface CD5 were seen between naive subsets; TCR strength was inferred from TRB CDR3 properties. CXCR3-positive naive cells carried more hydrophobic TRB CDR3s than CXCR3-negative ones.

Germline CDR1 and CDR2: SGHRS and YFSETQ. This CDR3 has 13 amino acids. UMI-labeled TRB cDNA libraries were prepared by 5' RACE. TCRdb reanalyzed the 5' RACE reads and collapses them to one entry per CDR3 protein, without DNA. The table for this sample gives over 100,000 distinct CDR3 sequences. Material: naive CXCR3- CD8+ T cells from blood. Subset here: CD45RO-CCR7+CD27+CD95- naive CD8+ T cells lacking CXCR3 (TNR3-). The receptor comes from a human donor in good health. Some clones in this sample may be carry-over from other donors' samples. The chain joins TRBV5-1 to TRBJ1-2; TCRdb reports TRBD1, a call that lacks DNA to check it against. The CDR3 region is CASSPPDGRGYTF.